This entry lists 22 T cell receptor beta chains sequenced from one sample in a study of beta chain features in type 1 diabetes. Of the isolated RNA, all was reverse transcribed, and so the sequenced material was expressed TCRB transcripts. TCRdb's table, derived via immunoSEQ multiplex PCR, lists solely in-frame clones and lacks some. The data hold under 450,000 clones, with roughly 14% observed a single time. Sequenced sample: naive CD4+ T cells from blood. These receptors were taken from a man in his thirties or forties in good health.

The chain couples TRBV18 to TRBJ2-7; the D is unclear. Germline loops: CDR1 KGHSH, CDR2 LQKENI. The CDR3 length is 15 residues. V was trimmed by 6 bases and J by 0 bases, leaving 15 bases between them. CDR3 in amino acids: CASSELRRVSYEQYF. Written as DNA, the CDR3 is TGTGCCAGCTCCGAACTTAGGCGAGTCTCCTACGAGCAGTACTTC.

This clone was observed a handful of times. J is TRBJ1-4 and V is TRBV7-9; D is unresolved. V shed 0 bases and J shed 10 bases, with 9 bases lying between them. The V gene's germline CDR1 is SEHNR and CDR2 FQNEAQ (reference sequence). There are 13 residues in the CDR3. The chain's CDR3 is CASSLAQSGKLFF. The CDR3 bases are TGTGCCAGCAGCTTAGCGCAGTCGGGAAAACTGTTTTTT.

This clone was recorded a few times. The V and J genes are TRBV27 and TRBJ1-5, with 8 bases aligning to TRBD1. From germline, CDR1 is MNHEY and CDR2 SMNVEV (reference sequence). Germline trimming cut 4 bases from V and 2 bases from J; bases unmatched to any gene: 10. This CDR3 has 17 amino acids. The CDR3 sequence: CASSYDDRGSRNQPQHF. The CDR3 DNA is TGTGCCAGCAGTTACGACGACAGGGGCAGCCGCAATCAGCCCCAGCATTTT.

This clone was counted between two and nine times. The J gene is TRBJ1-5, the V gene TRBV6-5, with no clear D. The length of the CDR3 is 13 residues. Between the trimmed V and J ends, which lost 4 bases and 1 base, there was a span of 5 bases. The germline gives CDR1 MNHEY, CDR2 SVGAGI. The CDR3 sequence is CASSLTSNQPQHF. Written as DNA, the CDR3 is TGTGCCAGCAGTTTAACGAGCAATCAGCCCCAGCATTTT.

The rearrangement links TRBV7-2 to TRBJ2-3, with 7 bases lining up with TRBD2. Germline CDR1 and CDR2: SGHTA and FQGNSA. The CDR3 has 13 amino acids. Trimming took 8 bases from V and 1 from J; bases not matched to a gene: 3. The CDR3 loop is CASESGGTDTQYF. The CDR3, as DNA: TGTGCCAGCGAAAGCGGGGGCACAGATACGCAGTATTTT.

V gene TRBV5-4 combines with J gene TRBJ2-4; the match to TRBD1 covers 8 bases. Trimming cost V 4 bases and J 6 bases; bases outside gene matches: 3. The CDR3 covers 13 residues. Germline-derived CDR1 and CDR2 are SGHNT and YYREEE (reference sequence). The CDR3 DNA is TGTGCCAGCAGCGCAGGGGGCGGAAACATTCAGTACTTC. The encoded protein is CASSAGGGNIQYF. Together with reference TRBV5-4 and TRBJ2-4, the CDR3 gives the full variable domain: ETGVTQSPTHLIKTRGQQVTLRCSSQSGHNTVSWYQQALGQGPQFIFQYYREEENGRGNFPPRFSGLQFPNYSSELNVNALELDDSALYLCASSAGGGNIQYFGAGTRLSVL.

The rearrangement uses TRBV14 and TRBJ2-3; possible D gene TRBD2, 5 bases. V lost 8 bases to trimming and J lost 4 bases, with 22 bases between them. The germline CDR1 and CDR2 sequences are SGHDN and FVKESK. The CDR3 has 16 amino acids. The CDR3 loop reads CASQNSLAHLPDTQYF. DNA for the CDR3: TGTGCCAGCCAGAACTCTCTAGCCCACCTCCCAGATACGCAGTATTTT.

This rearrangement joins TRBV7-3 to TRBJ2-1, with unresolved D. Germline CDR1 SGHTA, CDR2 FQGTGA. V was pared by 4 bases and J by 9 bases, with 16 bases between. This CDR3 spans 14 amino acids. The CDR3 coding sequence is TGTGCCAGCAGCTCCGTCGCCGCTAGTGGTGAGCAGTTCTTC. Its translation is CASSSVAASGEQFF.

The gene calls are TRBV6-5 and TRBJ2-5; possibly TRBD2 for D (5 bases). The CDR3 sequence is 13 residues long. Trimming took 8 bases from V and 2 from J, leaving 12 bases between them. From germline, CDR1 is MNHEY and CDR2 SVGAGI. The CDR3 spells CASQGSLQETQYF. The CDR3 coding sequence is TGTGCCAGCCAAGGGAGTCTTCAAGAGACCCAGTACTTC.

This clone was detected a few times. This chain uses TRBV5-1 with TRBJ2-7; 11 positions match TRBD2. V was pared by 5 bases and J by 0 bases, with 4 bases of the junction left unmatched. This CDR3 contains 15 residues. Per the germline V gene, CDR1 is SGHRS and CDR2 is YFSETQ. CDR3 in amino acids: CASRQGLAGSYEQYV. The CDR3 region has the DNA TGCGCCAGCAGGCAAGGACTAGCGGGCTCCTACGAGCAGTACGTC.

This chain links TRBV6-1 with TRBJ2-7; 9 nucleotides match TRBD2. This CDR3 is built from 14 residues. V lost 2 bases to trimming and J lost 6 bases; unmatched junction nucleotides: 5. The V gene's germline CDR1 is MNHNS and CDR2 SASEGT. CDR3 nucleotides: TGTGCCAGCAGTGAACTGGCGGGAGGGCTCGAGCAGTACGTC. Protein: CASSELAGGLEQYV.

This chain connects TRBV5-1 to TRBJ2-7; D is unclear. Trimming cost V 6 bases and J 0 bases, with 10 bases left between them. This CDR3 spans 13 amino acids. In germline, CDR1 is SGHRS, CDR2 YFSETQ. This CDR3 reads CASIGENSYEQYF. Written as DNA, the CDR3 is TGCGCCAGCATCGGCGAAAACTCCTACGAGCAGTACTTC. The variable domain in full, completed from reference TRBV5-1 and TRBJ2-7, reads KAGVTQTPRYLIKTRGQQVTLSCSPISGHRSVSWYQQTPGQGLQFLFEYFSETQRNKGNFPGRFSGRQFSNSRSEMNVSTLELGDSALYLCASIGENSYEQYFGPGTRLTVT.

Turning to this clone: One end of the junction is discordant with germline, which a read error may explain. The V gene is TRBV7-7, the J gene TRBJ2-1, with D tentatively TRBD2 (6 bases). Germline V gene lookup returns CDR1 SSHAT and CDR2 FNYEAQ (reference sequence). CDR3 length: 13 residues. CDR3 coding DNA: TGTGCTAGCAGCTTAGAGGCGGGAAATGAGCAGTTCTTC. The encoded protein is CASSLEAGNEQFF. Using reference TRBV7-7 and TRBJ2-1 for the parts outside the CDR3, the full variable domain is GAGVSQSPRYKVTKRGQDVTLRCDPISSHATLYWYQQALGQGPEFLTYFNYEAQPDKSGLPSDRFSAERPEGSISTLTIQRTEQRDSAMYRCASSLEAGNEQFFGPGTRLTVL.

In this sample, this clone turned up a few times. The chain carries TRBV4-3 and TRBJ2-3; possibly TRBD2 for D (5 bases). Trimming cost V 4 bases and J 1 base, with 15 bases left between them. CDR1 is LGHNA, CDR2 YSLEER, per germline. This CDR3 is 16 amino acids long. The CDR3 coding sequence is TGCGCCAGCAGCCTAGAAGCGGAGAGGGGCACAGATACGCAGTATTTT. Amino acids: CASSLEAERGTDTQYF.

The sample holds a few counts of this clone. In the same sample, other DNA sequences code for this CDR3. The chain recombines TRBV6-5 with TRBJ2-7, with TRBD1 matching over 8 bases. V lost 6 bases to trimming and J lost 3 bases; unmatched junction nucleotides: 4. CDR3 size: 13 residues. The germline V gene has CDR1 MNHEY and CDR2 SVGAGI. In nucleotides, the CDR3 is TGTGCCAGCAGCTTAGGACAGGGCTACGAGCAGTACTTC. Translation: CASSLGQGYEQYF.

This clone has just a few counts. The CDR3 spells CASSVASGSGHEQFF. CDR3 sequence (DNA): TGTGCCAGCAGCGTAGCCAGCGGGAGTGGGCATGAGCAGTTCTTC. This sequence joins TRBV9 and TRBJ2-1; 8 positions agree with TRBD2. CDR3 length: 15 amino acids. V shed 0 bases and J 8 bases; nucleotides not matched to a gene: 7. Germline-derived CDR1 and CDR2 are SGDLS and YYNGEE.

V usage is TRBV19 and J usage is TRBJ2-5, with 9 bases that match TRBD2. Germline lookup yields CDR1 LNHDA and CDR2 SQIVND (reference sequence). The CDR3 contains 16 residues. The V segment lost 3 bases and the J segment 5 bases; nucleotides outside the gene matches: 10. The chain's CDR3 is CASSMDLAGPGETQYF. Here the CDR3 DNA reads TGTGCCAGTAGTATGGATCTAGCGGGACCGGGGGAGACCCAGTACTTC.

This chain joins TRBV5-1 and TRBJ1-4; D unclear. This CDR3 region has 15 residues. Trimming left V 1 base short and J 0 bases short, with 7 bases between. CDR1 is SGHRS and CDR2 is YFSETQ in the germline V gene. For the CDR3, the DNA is TGCGCCAGCAGCTTGACTAGCCCAACTAATGAAAAACTGTTTTTT. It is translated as CASSLTSPTNEKLFF.

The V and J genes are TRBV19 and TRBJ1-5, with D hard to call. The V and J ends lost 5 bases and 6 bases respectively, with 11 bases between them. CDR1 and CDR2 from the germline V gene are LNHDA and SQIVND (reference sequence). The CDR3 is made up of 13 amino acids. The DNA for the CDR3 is TGTGCCAGTAGTTCCCGACGGGGTCAGCCCCAGCATTTT. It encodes CASSSRRGQPQHF. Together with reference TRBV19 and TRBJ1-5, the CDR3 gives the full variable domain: DGGITQSPKYLFRKEGQNVTLSCEQNLNHDAMYWYRQDPGQGLRLIYYSQIVNDFQKGDIAEGYSVSREKKESFPLTVTSAQKNPTAFYLCASSSRRGQPQHFGDGTRLSIL.

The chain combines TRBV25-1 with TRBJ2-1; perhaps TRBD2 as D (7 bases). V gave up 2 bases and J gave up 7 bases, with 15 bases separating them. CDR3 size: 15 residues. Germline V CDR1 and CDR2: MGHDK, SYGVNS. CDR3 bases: TGTGCCAGCAGTGAACCCGGGGGGCCGTTTAATGAGCAGTTCTTC. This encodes CASSEPGGPFNEQFF. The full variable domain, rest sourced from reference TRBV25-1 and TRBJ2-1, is EADIYQTPRYLVIGTGKKITLECSQTMGHDKMYWYQQDPGMELHLIHYSYGVNSTEKGDLSSESTVSRIRTEHFPLTLESARPSHTSQYLCASSEPGGPFNEQFFGPGTRLTVL.

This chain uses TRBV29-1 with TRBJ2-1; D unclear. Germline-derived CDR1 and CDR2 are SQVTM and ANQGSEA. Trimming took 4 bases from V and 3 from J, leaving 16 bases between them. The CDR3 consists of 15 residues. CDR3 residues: CSVAGTSRNYNEQFF. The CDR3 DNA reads TGCAGCGTTGCCGGAACCAGCCGGAACTACAATGAGCAGTTCTTC.

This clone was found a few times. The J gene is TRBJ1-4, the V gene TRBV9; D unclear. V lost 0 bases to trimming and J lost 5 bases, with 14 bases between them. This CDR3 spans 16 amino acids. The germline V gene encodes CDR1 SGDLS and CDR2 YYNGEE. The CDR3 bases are TGTGCCAGCAGCGTAGCTGGATTGACGCACAATGAAAAACTGTTTTTT. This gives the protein CASSVAGLTHNEKLFF.